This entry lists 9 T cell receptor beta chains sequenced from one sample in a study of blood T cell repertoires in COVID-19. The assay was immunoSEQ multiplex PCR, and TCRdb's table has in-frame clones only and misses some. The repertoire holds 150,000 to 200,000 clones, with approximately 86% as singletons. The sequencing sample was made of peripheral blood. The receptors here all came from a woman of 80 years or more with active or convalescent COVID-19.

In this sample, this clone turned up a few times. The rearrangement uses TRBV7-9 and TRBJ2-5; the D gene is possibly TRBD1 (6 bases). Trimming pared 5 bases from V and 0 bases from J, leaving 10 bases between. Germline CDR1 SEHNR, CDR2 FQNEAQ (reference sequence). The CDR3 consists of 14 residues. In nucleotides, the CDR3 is TGTGCCAGCAGCGGGGACATGTACCAAGAGACCCAGTACTTC. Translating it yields CASSGDMYQETQYF. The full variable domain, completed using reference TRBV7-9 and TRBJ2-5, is DTGVSQNPRHKITKRGQNVTFRCDPISEHNRLYWYRQTLGQGPEFLTYFQNEAQLEKSRLLSDRFSAERPKGSFSTLEIQRTEQGDSAMYLCASSGDMYQETQYFGPGTRLLVL.

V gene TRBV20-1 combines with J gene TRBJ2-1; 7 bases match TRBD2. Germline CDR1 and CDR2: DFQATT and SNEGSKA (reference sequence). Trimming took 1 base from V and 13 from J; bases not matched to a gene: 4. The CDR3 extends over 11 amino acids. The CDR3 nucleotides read TGCAGTGCTAGAGCGACTAGCAAACAGTTCTTC. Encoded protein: CSARATSKQFF.

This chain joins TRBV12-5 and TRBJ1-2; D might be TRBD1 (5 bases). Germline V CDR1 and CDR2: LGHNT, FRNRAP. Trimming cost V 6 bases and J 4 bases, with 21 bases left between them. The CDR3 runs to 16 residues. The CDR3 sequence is CASGTTVPRPIYGYTF. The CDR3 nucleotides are TGTGCTAGTGGGACGACAGTCCCGAGACCTATCTATGGCTACACCTTC.

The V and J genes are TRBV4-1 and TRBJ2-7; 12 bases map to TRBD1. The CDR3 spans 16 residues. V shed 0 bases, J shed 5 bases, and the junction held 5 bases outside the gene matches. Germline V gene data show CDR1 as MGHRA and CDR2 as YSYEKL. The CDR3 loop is CASSQDTGTGGHEQYF. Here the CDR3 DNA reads TGCGCCAGCAGCCAAGATACCGGGACAGGGGGCCACGAGCAGTACTTC.

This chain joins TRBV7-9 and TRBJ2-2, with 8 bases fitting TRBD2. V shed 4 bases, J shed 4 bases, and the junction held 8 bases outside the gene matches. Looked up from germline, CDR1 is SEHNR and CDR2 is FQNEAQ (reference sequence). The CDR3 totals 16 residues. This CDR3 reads CASSSAGGGGTGELFF. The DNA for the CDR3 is TGTGCCAGCAGCTCCGCCGGGGGGGGAGGCACCGGGGAGCTGTTTTTT.

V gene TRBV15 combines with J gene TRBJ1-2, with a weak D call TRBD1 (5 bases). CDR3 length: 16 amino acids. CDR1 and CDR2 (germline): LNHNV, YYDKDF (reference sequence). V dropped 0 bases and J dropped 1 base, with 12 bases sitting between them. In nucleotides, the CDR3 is TGTGCCACCAGCAGAGATCGCGCCAGGGTTAACTATGGCTACACCTTC. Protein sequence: CATSRDRARVNYGYTF.

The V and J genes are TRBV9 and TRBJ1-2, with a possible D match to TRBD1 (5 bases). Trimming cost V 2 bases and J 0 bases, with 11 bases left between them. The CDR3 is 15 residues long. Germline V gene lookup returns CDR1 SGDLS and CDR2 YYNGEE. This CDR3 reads CASSVGTQANYGYTF. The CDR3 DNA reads TGTGCCAGCAGCGTCGGGACTCAAGCTAACTATGGCTACACCTTC. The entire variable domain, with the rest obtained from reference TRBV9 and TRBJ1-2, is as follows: DSGVTQTPKHLITATGQRVTLRCSPRSGDLSVYWYQQSLDQGLQFLIQYYNGEERAKGNILERFSAQQFPDLHSELNLSSLELGDSALYFCASSVGTQANYGYTFGSGTRLTVV.

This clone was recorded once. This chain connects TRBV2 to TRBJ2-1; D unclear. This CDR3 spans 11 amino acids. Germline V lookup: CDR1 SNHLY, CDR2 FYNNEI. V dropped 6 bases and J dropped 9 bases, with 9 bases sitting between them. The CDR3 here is CASRSSGEQFF. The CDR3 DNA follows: TGTGCCAGCAGGAGTTCCGGTGAGCAGTTCTTC.

The CDR3 is CASSFFHSGQTNQPQHF. Here the CDR3 DNA reads TGTGCCAGCAGTTTCTTTCACTCGGGACAGACCAATCAGCCCCAGCATTTT. The V and J genes are TRBV28 and TRBJ1-5; 7 bases fit TRBD1. V lost 3 bases and J lost 3; bases outside the gene matches: 11. This CDR3 is 17 amino acids long. The germline CDR1 and CDR2 sequences are MDHEN and SYDVKM.